Listed here are 31 T cell receptor beta chains from one sample, sequenced in a study of blood T cell repertoires in COVID-19 (dated by TCRdb to the early 2020s). Library construction relied on the immunoSEQ multiplex PCR assay. The clones in this table, taken by TCRdb from immuneACCESS, are in-frame only. Not every clone is retained; where verified, under half of the shortfall comes from an unresolved V gene, and the cause of the rest is unknown. For this sample there are about 290,000 clones; roughly nine tenths appear just once. The ten largest clones take up around 10% of the sample. Specimen: peripheral blood. These receptors were collected from a woman aged 25 to 39 with COVID-19, enrolled during active disease.

The chain combines TRBV7-8 with TRBJ2-1, with D perhaps matching TRBD1 (5 bases). The CDR3 is 15 residues long. The V gene's germline CDR1 is SGHVS and CDR2 FQNEAQ. V lost 5 bases, J lost 4 bases, and 15 bases lay in between. The CDR3: CASSASRTPYNEQFF. The CDR3 nucleotides read TGTGCCAGCAGCGCCAGTCGGACACCTTACAATGAGCAGTTCTTC.

The chain combines TRBV5-6 with TRBJ1-6; no clear D gene. This CDR3 has 15 residues. The germline V and J ends were trimmed by 2 bases and 0 bases, with 6 bases remaining between them. Germline V gene sequence: CDR1 SGHDT, CDR2 YYEEEE. The CDR3 here is CASSFGSSYNSPLHF. The CDR3, as DNA: TGTGCCAGCAGCTTTGGTAGCTCCTATAATTCACCCCTCCACTTT.

This chain uses TRBV3-1 (or the pseudogene TRBV3-2) with TRBJ2-3, with TRBD2 as a possible D gene (7 bases). Trimming left V 1 base short and J 4 bases short, with 12 bases between. The germline CDR1 and CDR2 sequences are LGHDT and YNNKEL (reference sequence). This CDR3 is built from 15 residues. In DNA, the CDR3 is TGTGCCAGCAGCCAAGTTATAGGGGGGGCAGATACGCAGTATTTT. This sequence encodes CASSQVIGGADTQYF.

The chain combines TRBV6-5 with TRBJ2-2; D might be TRBD1 (5 bases). The CDR3 extends over 13 amino acids. Germline V gene sequence: CDR1 MNHEY, CDR2 SVGAGI. The ends were cut back, 6 bases at V and 6 bases at J, with 11 bases in the middle. CDR3 sequence (DNA): TGTGCCAGCAGCGTAGGGGTATCCGGGGAGCTGTTTTTT. Residues: CASSVGVSGELFF.

This sequence joins TRBV10-3 and TRBJ2-1, with 7 bases that match TRBD2. Germline V lookup: CDR1 ENHRY, CDR2 SYGVKD. The J segment lost 15 bases and the V segment lost 2 bases, leaving 10 bases of the junction unmatched. This CDR3 region has 13 residues. The DNA of the CDR3 is TGTGCCATCAGTGAGACCGCGGGGGTAGGTCCGTTCTTC. It translates to CAISETAGVGPFF.

This sequence joins TRBV5-6 and TRBJ2-5; 7 positions agree with TRBD1. The length of the CDR3 is 13 residues. CDR1 and CDR2 (germline): SGHDT, YYEEEE. Trimming cost V 4 bases and J 3 bases; bases outside gene matches: 3. The CDR3 region has the DNA TGTGCCAGCAGCACTGACAGGGAAGAGACCCAGTACTTC. This translates into CASSTDREETQYF.

Concerning this clone: Other DNA sequences in the sample encode the same CDR3. This chain links TRBV6-1 with TRBJ2-3, with 8 positions matching TRBD1. This CDR3 is built from 14 residues. V trimming: 3 bases; J trimming: 3 bases; junction bases outside the gene matches: 2. The germline gives CDR1 MNHNS, CDR2 SASEGT. CDR3 sequence reads: CASSDRGPTDTQYF. In DNA form, the CDR3 reads TGTGCCAGCAGTGACAGGGGGCCAACAGATACGCAGTATTTT.

The J gene is TRBJ1-1, the V gene TRBV7-9; 9 bases are a match to TRBD1. Per the germline V gene, CDR1 is SEHNR and CDR2 is FQNEAQ (reference sequence). This CDR3 has 14 residues. Trimming removed 5 bases from V and 4 bases from J; junction bases left unmatched: 5. CDR3 nucleotides: TGTGCCAGCAGCCCTACACAGGGGGCCACTGAAGCTTTCTTT. Residues: CASSPTQGATEAFF.

The V gene is TRBV6-5, the J gene TRBJ2-1; 12 nucleotides line up with TRBD2. Trimming cost V 4 bases and J 3 bases; bases outside gene matches: 4. The V gene's germline CDR1 is MNHEY and CDR2 SVGAGI. The CDR3 extends over 16 amino acids. Written as DNA, the CDR3 is TGTGCCAGCAGTTTGACTAGCGGGGGATTCTACAATGAGCAGTTCTTC. Translating gives CASSLTSGGFYNEQFF.

In this sample, this clone turned up a few times. The chain uses TRBV6-1 and TRBJ1-5, with 10 bases matching TRBD1. V dropped 6 bases and J dropped 4; count of bases not matched to a gene: 9. The CDR3 length is 16 residues. The germline gives CDR1 MNHNS, CDR2 SASEGT. The chain's CDR3 is CASRETDRGRNQPQHF. The CDR3 coding sequence is TGTGCCAGCAGGGAAACGGACAGGGGGAGAAATCAGCCCCAGCATTTT.

V and J are TRBV7-6 and TRBJ2-1; no firm D call. CDR1 is SGHVS and CDR2 is FNYEAQ in the germline V gene. The CDR3 runs 15 residues. V dropped 1 base and J dropped 4 bases, with 11 bases sitting between them. CDR3 sequence: CASSLGSAEYNEQFF. CDR3 DNA: TGTGCCAGCAGCTTAGGCAGCGCTGAATACAATGAGCAGTTCTTC.

The genes are TRBV2 and TRBJ2-6; no firm D call. The germline V and J ends were trimmed by 3 bases and 0 bases, with 9 bases remaining between them. The CDR3 is made up of 16 amino acids. Germline V CDR1 and CDR2: SNHLY, FYNNEI. DNA for the CDR3: TGTGCCAGCAGTGACGAGTTTCGCTCTGGGGCCAACGTCCTGACTTTC. Translating it yields CASSDEFRSGANVLTF.

This clone has just one count. Other DNA sequences of this sample code for an identical CDR3. The V and J genes are TRBV29-1 and TRBJ2-7; D may be TRBD1 (5 bases). The CDR3 sequence is 13 residues long. V lost 1 base, J lost 0 bases, and 7 bases lay in between. Germline CDR1 reads SQVTM; CDR2 reads ANQGSEA. CDR3 amino acids: CSVEGQSSYEQYF. CDR3 coding DNA: TGCAGCGTTGAAGGACAGAGCTCCTACGAGCAGTACTTC.

The chain couples TRBV3-1 (or the pseudogene TRBV3-2) to TRBJ1-2; no firm D call. Per the germline V gene, CDR1 is LGHDT and CDR2 is YNNKEL (reference sequence). Trimming took 1 base from V and 0 from J, leaving 9 bases between them. This CDR3 has 15 amino acids. The CDR3 DNA follows: TGTGCCAGCAGCCAAGGGCGGGCAGCTAACTATGGCTACACCTTC. Amino acids: CASSQGRAANYGYTF.

The chain combines TRBV18 with TRBJ2-7; 7 bases align to TRBD2. Germline trimming cut 4 bases from V and 3 bases from J; bases unmatched to any gene: 6. The CDR3 spans 14 residues. Germline-derived CDR1 and CDR2 are KGHSH and LQKENI. Here the CDR3 DNA reads TGTGCCAGCTCACTCGGACTAGAAGGCTACGAGCAGTACTTC. Translation gives CASSLGLEGYEQYF.

The chain is built from TRBV19 and TRBJ1-5; 12 bases fit TRBD1. J gave up 4 bases and V 4 bases, and 5 bases lay outside the gene matches. The V gene's germline CDR1 is LNHDA and CDR2 SQIVND (reference sequence). This CDR3 is 16 amino acids long. The CDR3 protein is CASSTTGQGANQPQHF. CDR3 coding DNA: TGTGCCAGTAGTACGACGGGACAGGGGGCGAATCAGCCCCAGCATTTT.

Comments on this clone: A much bigger clone sits one base away, suggesting this may be a read error. V and J are TRBV28 and TRBJ1-5; D gene uncertain. Germline values: CDR1 MDHEN, CDR2 SYDVKM. Trimming removed 3 bases from V and 5 bases from J, with 5 bases in between. The CDR3 is made up of 12 amino acids. The CDR3 DNA is TGTGCCAGCAGTTTCCCGTATCAGCCCCAGCATTTT. Its protein product is CASSFPYQPQHF.

This clone was observed once. The chain couples TRBV6-5 to TRBJ1-2; 7 nucleotides align to TRBD1. The germline V gene encodes CDR1 MNHEY and CDR2 SVGAGI. Losses at the gene ends were 5 bases for V and 5 bases for J; bases not matched to a gene: 5. The CDR3 covers 13 residues. The CDR3 sequence: CASSKQQGYGYTF. The CDR3 DNA is TGTGCCAGCAGTAAACAACAGGGGTATGGCTACACCTTC.

This clone has a single count. The chain joins TRBV3-1 (or the pseudogene TRBV3-2) to TRBJ2-3; D remains unclear. The CDR3 contains 16 residues. Trimming stripped 3 bases from V and 10 bases from J, with 23 bases between. The germline gives CDR1 LGHDT, CDR2 YNNKEL (reference sequence). CDR3 coding DNA: TGTGCCAGCAGCCACAAAGACCCGGGTCTTCAGTCCGCGCAGTATTTT. Its protein is CASSHKDPGLQSAQYF.

CDR3 loop: CASRTGSRLSGKKGNTIYF. The CDR3 coding sequence is TGTGCCAGCAGGACCGGGTCCCGGCTATCAGGGAAGAAGGGAAACACCATATATTTT. V is TRBV21-1 and J is TRBJ1-3; TRBD1, the table's D call, was not compared with the DNA. TRBV21-1 is deemed a pseudogene. CDR3 length: 19 amino acids.

This clone was observed a few times. This rearrangement joins TRBV24-1 to TRBJ2-2; D is ambiguous. This CDR3 contains 14 residues. The V gene's germline CDR1 is KGHDR and CDR2 SFDVKD. V lost 4 bases and J lost 4, with 9 bases in between. The CDR3, as DNA: TGTGCCACCAGTGACTTACACCTCACCGGGGAGCTGTTTTTT. It translates to CATSDLHLTGELFF.

This sequence joins TRBV18 and TRBJ1-1, with D possibly TRBD1 on 5 matching bases. This CDR3 contains 16 residues. Trimming pared 5 bases from V and 4 bases from J, leaving 20 bases between. Per the germline V gene, CDR1 is KGHSH and CDR2 is LQKENI. CDR3 amino acids: CASSSSRGRGGTEAFF. CDR3 DNA sequence: TGTGCCAGCTCAAGCTCCCGGGGGAGGGGAGGCACTGAAGCTTTCTTT.

This chain uses TRBV7-9 with TRBJ2-1; D is possibly TRBD2 (5 bases). Germline CDR1 reads SEHNR; CDR2 reads FQNEAQ (reference sequence). The CDR3 runs to 13 residues. V was clipped by 4 bases and J by 6 bases, with 10 bases between them. CDR3 nucleotides: TGTGCCAGCAGCTACGATGCGGGCAATGAGCAGTTCTTC. Amino acid sequence: CASSYDAGNEQFF.

This clone showed up just a few times. This chain links TRBV5-6 with TRBJ1-1; the match to TRBD1 covers 8 bases. The V gene's germline CDR1 is SGHDT and CDR2 YYEEEE. The V gene end was trimmed by 7 bases and the J gene end by 10 bases; junction bases not matched to a gene: 15. This CDR3 region has 14 residues. The CDR3 reads CASQQDHRGMTAFF. CDR3 bases: TGTGCCAGCCAGCAAGACCACAGGGGGATGACAGCTTTCTTT.

This rearrangement joins TRBV7-2 to TRBJ1-5, with unresolved D. Looked up from germline, CDR1 is SGHTA and CDR2 is FQGNSA. V lost 1 base and J 3 bases, leaving 10 bases between the germline ends. This CDR3 region has 15 residues. Here the CDR3 DNA reads TGTGCCAGCAGCTTAGAGGCCAGGCTCAATCAGCCCCAGCATTTT. Its protein is CASSLEARLNQPQHF.

The chain couples TRBV6-1 to TRBJ1-2; tentatively, D is TRBD1 (6 bases). V shed 3 bases and J shed 7 bases, with 15 bases lying between them. Per germline, CDR1 MNHNS and CDR2 SASEGT. The CDR3 length is 14 residues. CDR3 sequence: CASSDLQGRGGYTF. CDR3 DNA: TGTGCCAGCAGTGATCTACAGGGCAGGGGTGGCTACACCTTC.

The chain uses TRBV5-1 and TRBJ2-7; D unclear. The CDR3 extends over 12 amino acids. CDR1 SGHRS and CDR2 YFSETQ come from the germline V gene. Trimming removed 2 bases at V and 2 bases at J, with 5 bases between. CDR3 DNA sequence: TGCGCCAGCAGCTTCGGTGCCTACGAGCAGTACTTC. This translates into CASSFGAYEQYF.

The V call is TRBV6-6, the J call TRBJ2-3; TRBD2 is a possible D gene (6 bases). Trimming took 6 bases from V and 0 from J, leaving 19 bases between them. There are 17 residues in the CDR3. In germline, CDR1 is MNHNY, CDR2 SVGAGI (reference sequence). CDR3 nucleotides: TGTGCCAGCAGCCGAATCGGGACTGGTTCCAGCACAGATACGCAGTATTTT. Translated: CASSRIGTGSSTDTQYF.

The genes are TRBV7-9 and TRBJ2-1; perhaps TRBD1 as D (5 bases). V lost 2 bases, J lost 2 bases, and 7 bases lay in between. Germline loops: CDR1 SEHNR, CDR2 FQNEAQ (reference sequence). The CDR3 covers 14 residues. The CDR3 nucleotides are TGTGCCAGCAGCTTATCAGGGACCTACAATGAGCAGTTCTTC. Encoded protein: CASSLSGTYNEQFF.

The chain combines TRBV27 with TRBJ1-4; no definite D call. Germline V CDR1 and CDR2: MNHEY, SMNVEV (reference sequence). The V and J ends lost 4 bases and 0 bases respectively, with 9 bases between them. This CDR3 has 15 amino acids. The CDR3 coding sequence is TGTGCCAGCAGTTCCCGACTCTCAACTAATGAAAAACTGTTTTTT. Translating it yields CASSSRLSTNEKLFF.

This chain joins TRBV3-1 (or the pseudogene TRBV3-2) and TRBJ1-5, with D maybe TRBD1 (5 bases). The CDR3 sequence is 14 residues long. V was trimmed by 3 bases and J by 5 bases, leaving 11 bases between them. Germline V gives CDR1 LGHDT, CDR2 YNNKEL (reference sequence). CDR3 DNA sequence: TGTGCCAGCAGCCAGGGGGGAGATGATCAGCCCCAGCATTTT. Translation: CASSQGGDDQPQHF.